This T cell receptor beta chain was observed in a study of blood T cell repertoires in COVID-19. Study information: Some COVID-19 samples were acute and others convalescent; all came from the United States, Italy and Spain. Sources were T cells, B-cell-depleted T cells, or PBMCs; the material itself was cDNA or gDNA.

In the authors' methods: Reference gene primer amplification gave nucleated cell count estimates. The data were produced by immunoSEQ multiplex PCR, yet TCRdb's version contains in-frame clones alone and is incomplete. The D gene and trimming were derived from the DNA, and the V and J assignments and clone size from that table. The data show roughly 110,000 clones, with more than 75% seen just once and less than 9.5% held by the top ten. From germline, CDR1 is KGHSH and CDR2 LQKENI. CDR3 length: 13 residues. V lost 3 bases and J lost 8; bases outside the gene matches: 1. The V and J genes are TRBV18 and TRBJ1-6, with 7 bases identical to TRBD1. Sequencing was done on a sample of peripheral blood. This receptor was taken from a woman aged 40 to 50 with acute or convalescent COVID-19. The CDR3 here is CASSPDRDSPLHF. The CDR3 bases are TGTGCCAGCTCACCCGACAGGGATTCACCCCTCCACTTT. Complete variable domain (other parts from reference TRBV18 and TRBJ1-6): NAGVMQNPRHLVRRRGQEARLRCSPMKGHSHVYWYRQLPEEGLKFMVYLQKENIIDESGMPKERFSAEFPKEGPSILRIQQVVRGDSAAYFCASSPDRDSPLHFGNGTRLTVT.